This section outlines one T cell receptor (beta chain) sequence together with its context. Its antigen remains unidentified. These data originate in a study of cytomegalovirus exposure and HLA in healthy donors. Overall study findings and caveats: An analysis that came later showed most CMV-associated TCR beta chains appearing HLA-restricted. A highly shared variant cluster was judged a likely technical artifact. Specificity for CMV antigens was confirmed in vitro for a few of the CMV-associated chains. TCR sequences were mostly rare, though some public TCRs occurred in many donors.

Trimming took 7 bases from V and 1 from J; bases not matched to a gene: 7. The germline gives CDR1 MNHEY, CDR2 SMNVEV (reference sequence). CDR3 length: 15 amino acids. Use of 60 Vbeta and 13 Jbeta primers characterized the PCR. TCRdb's table, derived via immunoSEQ multiplex PCR, lists solely in-frame clones and lacks some. Of over 100,000 clones listed, roughly 80% are singletons. This clonotype originated in a man younger than 45 in good health and CMV-seronegative. J is TRBJ1-5 and V is TRBV27; the match to TRBD1 covers 7 bases. Input material: PBMCs. This CDR3 is CASTPGTASNQPQHF. DNA for the CDR3: TGTGCCAGCACCCCCGGGACAGCCAGCAATCAGCCCCAGCATTTT.